This T cell receptor beta chain was obtained from a study of shared clonotypes between healthy human individuals. Findings and limits, study-wide: The sharing of approximately 5.1% of naive CD4 clonotypes was seen across a handful of donors.

Method: immunoSEQ multiplex PCR; TCRdb's copy keeps in-frame clones and lacks some. The sample shows about 2,100,000 clones, approximately 94% of them seen only once. This clone was detected only once. The antigen remains unidentified. The CDR3 covers 19 residues. Germline V gene data show CDR1 as MGHRA and CDR2 as YSYEKL. The V and J ends lost 0 bases and 1 base, in that order; junction bases with no gene match: 11. Terminally differentiated effector memory CD45RA+ cells were excluded from the naive CD8 cells, which were CD45RO-negative and positively selected for CCR7. The sequenced sample was naive CD8+ T cells from PBMCs. This TCR was sampled from a man aged 18 to 30 in good health. Some clones in this sample may be carry-over from other donors' samples. The V and J genes are TRBV4-1 and TRBJ1-1; 10 nucleotides align to TRBD1. The CDR3 loop is CASSQDGIGTGAGNTEAFF. CDR3 bases: TGCGCCAGCAGCCAAGATGGAATAGGGACAGGGGCAGGGAACACTGAAGCTTTCTTT.